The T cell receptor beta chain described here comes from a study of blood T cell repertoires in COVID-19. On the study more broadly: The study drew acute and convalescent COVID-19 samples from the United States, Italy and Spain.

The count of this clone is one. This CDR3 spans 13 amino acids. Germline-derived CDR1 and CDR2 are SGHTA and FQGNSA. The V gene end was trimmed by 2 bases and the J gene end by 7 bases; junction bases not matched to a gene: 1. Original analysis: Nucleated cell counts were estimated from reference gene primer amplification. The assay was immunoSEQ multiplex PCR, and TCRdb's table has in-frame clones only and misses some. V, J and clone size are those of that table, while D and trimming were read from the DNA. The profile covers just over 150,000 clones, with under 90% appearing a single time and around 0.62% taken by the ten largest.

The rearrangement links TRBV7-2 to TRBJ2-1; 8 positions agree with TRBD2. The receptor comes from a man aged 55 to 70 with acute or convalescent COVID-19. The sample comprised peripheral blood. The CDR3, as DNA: TGTGCCAGCAGCTTACAGCGGGGGAATGAGCAGTTCTTC. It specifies CASSLQRGNEQFF.